The clone carrying this T cell receptor (beta chain) was recorded a few times. Its antigen is unidentified. The data were obtained in a study of identical twins. Study-wide results and caveats: Out-of-frame alpha sequences that twins shared showed excess low generation probability.

MiXCR, applied by TCRdb to the 5' RACE reads, yields one record per CDR3 protein. The data show 500,000 to 650,000 distinct CDR3 sequences, with roughly 7.2% seen just once and around 1.6% held by the top ten. These same data were also listed under a study on yellow fever vaccine responses in identical twins.

Sequenced: PBMCs. The sequence came from a woman aged 18-29 years in good health.

CDR3 bases: TGCGCCAGCAGCCGATCCCGGATACGAACGTCGCGGGAGGGCACGAATGAGCAGTTCTTC. Its protein is CASSRSRIRTSREGTNEQFF. V usage is TRBV4-1 and J usage is TRBJ2-1, with 9 bases that match TRBD2. The CDR3 sequence is 20 residues long. The V gene end was trimmed by 4 bases and the J gene end by 7 bases; junction bases not matched to a gene: 23. CDR1 and CDR2 from the germline V gene are MGHRA and YSYEKL.